The 16 T cell receptor beta chains presented below share a single source sample, sequenced in a study of cytomegalovirus exposure and HLA in healthy donors. The data were produced by immunoSEQ multiplex PCR, yet TCRdb's version contains in-frame clones alone and is incomplete. The table lists fewer than 150,000 clones, around nine tenths of them singletons. Input material: PBMCs. These receptor sequences come from a man younger than 30 in good health and CMV-seropositive.

The rearrangement joins TRBV2 to TRBJ2-5; 9 nucleotides agree with TRBD2. This CDR3 spans 18 amino acids. Trimming took 6 bases from V and 0 from J; bases not matched to a gene: 14. From germline, CDR1 is SNHLY and CDR2 FYNNEI. The CDR3 DNA reads TGTGCCAGCAGGGCCAGAGTTAGCGGGGGTTGGTACCAAGAGACCCAGTACTTC. Translation: CASRARVSGGWYQETQYF.

This sequence joins TRBV19 and TRBJ2-3, with 8 bases fitting TRBD1. Germline V lookup: CDR1 LNHDA, CDR2 SQIVND (reference sequence). The CDR3 contains 15 residues. V gave up 7 bases and J gave up 1 base; unmatched junction bases: 7. The CDR3 protein is CASMLGGQGTDTQYF. In DNA, the CDR3 is TGTGCCAGTATGCTCGGGGGACAGGGCACAGATACGCAGTATTTT.

As for this clone: This sample also contains other DNA sequences that code for the same CDR3. This rearrangement joins TRBV5-4 to TRBJ1-1, with unresolved D. The germline gives CDR1 SGHNT, CDR2 YYREEE (reference sequence). V lost 0 bases and J lost 2, with 5 bases in between. The CDR3 runs 13 residues. The CDR3 is CASSLDRNTEAFF. The CDR3, as DNA: TGTGCCAGCAGCTTGGACAGAAACACTGAAGCTTTCTTT.

The chain recombines TRBV15 with TRBJ1-3; 7 bases fit TRBD1. Trimming removed 5 bases from V and 4 bases from J; junction bases left unmatched: 5. Germline CDR1 LNHNV, CDR2 YYDKDF (reference sequence). This CDR3 has 14 amino acids. The CDR3 reads CATSPGTEGNTIYF. CDR3 DNA sequence: TGTGCCACCAGCCCGGGGACAGAGGGAAACACCATATATTTT.

The gene calls are TRBV28 and TRBJ2-5; maybe TRBD1 (6 bases). CDR1 is MDHEN and CDR2 is SYDVKM in the germline V gene. The CDR3 consists of 15 residues. The V end lost 3 bases, the J end lost 5 bases, and 16 bases lay between the germline ends. This CDR3 is CASSFRGGRGETQYF. The CDR3 DNA reads as TGTGCCAGCAGTTTTCGTGGGGGTAGGGGGGAGACCCAGTACTTC. The full variable domain, with the rest looked up from reference TRBV28 and TRBJ2-5, is DVKVTQSSRYLVKRTGEKVFLECVQDMDHENMFWYRQDPGLGLRLIYFSYDVKMKEKGDIPEGYSVSREKKERFSLILESASTNQTSMYLCASSFRGGRGETQYFGPGTRLLVL.

CDR3 in DNA: TGTGCCAGCAGCCAAGATGAAGCGGGGGGCCGAGATACGCAGTATTTT. The encoded protein is CASSQDEAGGRDTQYF. V gene TRBV4-2 combines with J gene TRBJ2-3, with 9 bases matching TRBD2. CDR1 LGHNA and CDR2 YNFKEQ come from the germline V gene. With 0 bases clipped from V and 5 bases from J, the junction kept 6 bases outside the gene matches. This CDR3 region has 16 residues.

This clone showed up just a few times. The chain combines TRBV6-1 with TRBJ2-7; 8 bases fit TRBD1. The CDR3 is 14 residues long. Germline assignment: CDR1 MNHNS and CDR2 SASEGT. Losses at the gene ends were 6 bases for V and 0 bases for J; bases not matched to a gene: 4. CDR3 in amino acids: CASSEQGVSYEQYF. CDR3 in DNA: TGTGCCAGCAGCGAACAGGGGGTCTCCTACGAGCAGTACTTC.

This clone came up once. The rearrangement uses TRBV25-1 and TRBJ1-1; 7 bases match TRBD1. V was clipped by 5 bases and J by 2 bases; unmatched bases: 8. The CDR3 length is 15 residues. Per germline, CDR1 MGHDK and CDR2 SYGVNS. CDR3 in amino acids: CASSPLDRDNTEAFF. For the CDR3, the DNA is TGTGCCAGCAGTCCCCTCGACAGGGACAACACTGAAGCTTTCTTT.

In DNA, the CDR3 is TGTGCCAGCTCACCCCGTCCGACAGATACGCAGTATTTT. Amino acids: CASSPRPTDTQYF. The rearrangement joins TRBV18 to TRBJ2-3; D remains ambiguous. This CDR3 is 13 amino acids long. Trimming removed 3 bases at V and 3 bases at J, with 7 bases between. Per germline, CDR1 KGHSH and CDR2 LQKENI.

Regarding this clone: One end of the junction is discordant with germline, which a read error may explain. This chain connects TRBV25-1 to TRBJ1-1; the D gene is possibly TRBD1 (5 bases). The germline V gene has CDR1 MGHDK and CDR2 SYGVNS. The CDR3 is 14 residues long. CDR3 coding DNA: TGTGCCAGCAGCCCGTGGGGGGAGAACACTGGAGCTTTCTTT. It codes for CASSPWGENTGAFF.

For the CDR3, the DNA is TGTGCCAGTAGTGATAGCTCCTACAATGAGCAGTTCTTC. Translation: CASSDSSYNEQFF. This chain links TRBV19 with TRBJ2-1; D remains unclear. CDR3 size: 13 residues. In germline, CDR1 is LNHDA, CDR2 SQIVND (reference sequence). V was shortened by 5 bases and J by 0 bases, with 5 bases between the two germline ends.

This chain links TRBV11-2 with TRBJ1-2, with unresolved D. Trimming removed 1 base from V and 4 bases from J, with 13 bases in between. CDR1 and CDR2 (germline): SGHAT, FQNNGV. The CDR3 has 15 residues. The CDR3 here is CASSLGGSGRYGYTF. The CDR3 region has the DNA TGTGCCAGCAGCTTAGGCGGCAGCGGGCGCTATGGCTACACCTTC.

The chain has TRBV4-1 and TRBJ1-5; D may be TRBD1 (5 bases). CDR1 is MGHRA and CDR2 is YSYEKL in the germline V gene. V shed 1 base and J shed 8 bases, with 9 bases lying between them. CDR3 length: 13 amino acids. CDR3 amino acids: CASSQGPREPQHF. The CDR3 DNA is TGCGCCAGCAGCCAAGGTCCCAGGGAGCCCCAGCATTTT.

This clone was seen only a few times. The J gene is TRBJ1-5, the V gene TRBV10-3, with a tentative D call TRBD1 (5 bases). Germline assignment: CDR1 ENHRY and CDR2 SYGVKD. Trimming left V 3 bases short and J 6 bases short, with 12 bases between. CDR3 size: 14 residues. Here the CDR3 reads CAISESGQGQPQHF. The CDR3 region has the DNA TGTGCCATCAGTGAATCAGGGCAAGGTCAGCCCCAGCATTTT.

The V gene is TRBV19, the J gene TRBJ1-5; unclear D gene. The V gene's germline CDR1 is LNHDA and CDR2 SQIVND (reference sequence). The V and J ends lost 6 bases and 5 bases respectively, with 11 bases between them. CDR3 size: 13 residues. CDR3 protein: CASSSNYDQPQHF. In nucleotides, the CDR3 is TGTGCCAGTAGCTCTAACTACGATCAGCCCCAGCATTTT.

This chain joins TRBV4-2 and TRBJ1-6; TRBD1 agrees at 7 bases. Germline V gives CDR1 LGHNA, CDR2 YNFKEQ. This CDR3 is built from 15 residues. V was pared by 3 bases and J by 5 bases, with 4 bases of the junction left unmatched. In DNA form, the CDR3 reads TGTGCCAGCAGCCACCGGCAGGGGGATAATTCACCCCTCCACTTT. The encoded protein is CASSHRQGDNSPLHF.